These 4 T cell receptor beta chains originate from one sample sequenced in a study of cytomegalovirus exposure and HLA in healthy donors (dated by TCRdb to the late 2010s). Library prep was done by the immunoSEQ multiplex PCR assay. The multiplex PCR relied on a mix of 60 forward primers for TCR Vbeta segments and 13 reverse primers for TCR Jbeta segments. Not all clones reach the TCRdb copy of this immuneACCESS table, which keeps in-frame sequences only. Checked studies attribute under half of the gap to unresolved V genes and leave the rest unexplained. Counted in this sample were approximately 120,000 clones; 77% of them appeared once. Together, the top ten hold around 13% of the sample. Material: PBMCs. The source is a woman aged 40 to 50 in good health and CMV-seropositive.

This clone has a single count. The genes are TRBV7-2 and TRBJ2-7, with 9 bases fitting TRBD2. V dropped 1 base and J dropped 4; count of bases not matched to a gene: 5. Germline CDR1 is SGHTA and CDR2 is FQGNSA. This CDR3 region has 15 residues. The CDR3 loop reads CASSLVGAGGYEQYF. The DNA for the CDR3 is TGTGCCAGCAGCTTAGTCGGAGCGGGGGGATACGAGCAGTACTTC.

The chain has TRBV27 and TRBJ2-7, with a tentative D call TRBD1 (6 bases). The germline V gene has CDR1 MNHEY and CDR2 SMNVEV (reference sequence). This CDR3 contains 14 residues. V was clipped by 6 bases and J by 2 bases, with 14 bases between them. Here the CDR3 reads CASRRQAIAYEQYF. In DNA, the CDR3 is TGTGCCAGCAGGCGACAGGCAATAGCCTACGAGCAGTACTTC.

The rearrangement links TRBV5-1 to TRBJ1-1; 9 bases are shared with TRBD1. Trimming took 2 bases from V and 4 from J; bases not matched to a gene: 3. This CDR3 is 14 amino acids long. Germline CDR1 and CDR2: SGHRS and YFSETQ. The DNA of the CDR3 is TGCGCCAGCAGCTTCGGACAGGGGAGCACTGAAGCTTTCTTT. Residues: CASSFGQGSTEAFF.

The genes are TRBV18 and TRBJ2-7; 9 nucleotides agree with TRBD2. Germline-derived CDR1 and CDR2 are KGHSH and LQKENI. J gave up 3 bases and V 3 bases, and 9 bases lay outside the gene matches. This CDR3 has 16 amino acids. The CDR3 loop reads CASSPRLADRNYEQYF. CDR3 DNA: TGTGCCAGCTCACCCCGACTAGCGGACCGAAACTACGAGCAGTACTTC.